The following is a T cell receptor (beta chain) sequence with its context. Antigen specificity is unknown. This sample stems from a study of T cell responses to AZD1222 COVID-19 vaccine. Study context: Second-dose intervals near 4 or 12 weeks were combined. Overall study findings and caveats: Baseline seropositivity occurred in only a handful of AZD1222 recipients. Epitopes outside B.1.351 and B.1.1.7 mutated regions reportedly drew nearly half of spike TCRs. Repertoires were obtained solely post-peak T cell response.

The repertoire was sequenced with immunoSEQ multiplex PCR; TCRdb's copy has only in-frame clones and lacks some. The table has about 140,000 clones, 80% to 95% seen once; the top ten hold roughly 3.1%. The germline V gene has CDR1 MNHEY and CDR2 SMNVEV (reference sequence). The CDR3 totals 12 residues. Trimming took 6 bases from V and 6 from J, leaving 8 bases between them. The sequence came from an adult in good health. The sample in question was peripheral blood, obtained on day 0 of AZD1222 vaccination. The chain combines TRBV27 with TRBJ2-2, with no clear D. CDR3 in DNA: TGTGCCAGCAGGGGTTTAGCCGGGGAGCTGTTTTTT. Its protein product is CASRGLAGELFF.